The text below deals with one T cell receptor (beta chain). The TCR beta CDR3 regions underwent amplification using RNA transcripts as the source. HTBI primers were employed in a first-round RT-PCR of the TCR CDR3. TCRdb analysed the multiplex PCR reads with MiXCR anew, one entry per CDR3 protein. Here the sample spans hundreds of thousands of distinct CDR3 sequences, approximately 15% being singletons. Germline lookup yields CDR1 SGHVS and CDR2 FQNEAQ. The CDR3 has 15 amino acids. Trimming removed 3 bases from V and 8 bases from J; junction bases left unmatched: 11. The study enrolled patients aged 18 to 65 with newly diagnosed hyperthyroidism of under 2 months' duration. Clinical symptoms, serum thyroxine, TRAb, thyroid ultrasound and orbital computed tomography informed diagnoses. Preceding any ophthalmopathy symptoms, the blood sample dates from first hyperthyroidism diagnosis. The data were obtained in a study of T cells in Graves' hyperthyroidism and ophthalmopathy.

Specimen: blood. This clonotype was sampled from a woman under 40 with Graves' hyperthyroidism that later progressed to Graves' ophthalmopathy. This chain links TRBV7-8 with TRBJ2-3; 7 bases agree with TRBD2. The CDR3 DNA reads TGTGCCAGCAGCTTGGGGCTAGCGGCCTCGGGTACGCAGTATTTT. This translates into CASSLGLAASGTQYF.